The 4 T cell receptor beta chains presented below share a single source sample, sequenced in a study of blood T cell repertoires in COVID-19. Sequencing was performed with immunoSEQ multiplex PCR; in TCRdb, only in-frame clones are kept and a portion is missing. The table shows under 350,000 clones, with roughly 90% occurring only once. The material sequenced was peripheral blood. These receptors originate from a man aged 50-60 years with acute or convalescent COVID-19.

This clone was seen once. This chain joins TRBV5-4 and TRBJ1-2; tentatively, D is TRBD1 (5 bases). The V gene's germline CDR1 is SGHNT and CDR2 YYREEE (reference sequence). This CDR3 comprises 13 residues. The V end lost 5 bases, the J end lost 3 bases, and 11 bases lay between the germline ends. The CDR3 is CASSPGGDYGYTF. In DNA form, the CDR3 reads TGTGCCAGCAGTCCCGGGGGGGACTATGGCTACACCTTC.

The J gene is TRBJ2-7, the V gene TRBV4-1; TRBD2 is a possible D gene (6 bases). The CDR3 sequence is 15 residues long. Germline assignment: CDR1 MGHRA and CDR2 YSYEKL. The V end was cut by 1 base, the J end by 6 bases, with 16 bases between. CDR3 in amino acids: CASSQAQWGVGEQYF. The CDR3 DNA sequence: TGCGCCAGCAGCCAAGCACAGTGGGGGGTAGGCGAGCAGTACTTC.

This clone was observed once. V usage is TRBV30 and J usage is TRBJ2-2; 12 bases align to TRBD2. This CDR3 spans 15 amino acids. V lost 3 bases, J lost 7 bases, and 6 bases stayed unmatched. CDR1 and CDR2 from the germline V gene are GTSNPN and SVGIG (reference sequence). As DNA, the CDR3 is TGTGCCTGGAGGGCTAGCGGGGGGGCCGTCGGGGAGCTGTTTTTT. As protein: CAWRASGGAVGELFF.

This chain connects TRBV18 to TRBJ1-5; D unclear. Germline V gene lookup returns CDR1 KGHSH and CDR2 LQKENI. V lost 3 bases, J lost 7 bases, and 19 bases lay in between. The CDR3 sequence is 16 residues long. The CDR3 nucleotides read TGTGCCAGCTCACCCGGGAAACACGGCGTCCCCCAGCCCCAGCATTTT. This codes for CASSPGKHGVPQPQHF.